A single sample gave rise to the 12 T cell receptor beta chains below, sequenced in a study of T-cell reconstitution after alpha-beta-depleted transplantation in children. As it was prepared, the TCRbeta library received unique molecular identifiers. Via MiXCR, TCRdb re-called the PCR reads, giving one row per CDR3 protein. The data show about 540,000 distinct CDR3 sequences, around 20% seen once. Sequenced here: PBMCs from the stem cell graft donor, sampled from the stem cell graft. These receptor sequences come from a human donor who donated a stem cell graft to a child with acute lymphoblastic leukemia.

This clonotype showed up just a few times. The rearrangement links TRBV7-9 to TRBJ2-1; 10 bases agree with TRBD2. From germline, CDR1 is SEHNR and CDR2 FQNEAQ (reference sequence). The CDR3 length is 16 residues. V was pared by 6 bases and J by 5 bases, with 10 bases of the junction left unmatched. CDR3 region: CASSSLAGVKDNEQFF. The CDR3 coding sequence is TGTGCCAGCAGTTCTCTAGCGGGAGTAAAGGACAATGAGCAGTTCTTC.

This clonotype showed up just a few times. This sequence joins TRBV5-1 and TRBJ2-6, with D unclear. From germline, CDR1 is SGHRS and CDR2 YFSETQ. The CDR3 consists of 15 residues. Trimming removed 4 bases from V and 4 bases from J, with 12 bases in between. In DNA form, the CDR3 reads TGCGCCAGCAGCACGGGCCCCAGCGGGGCCAACGTCCTGACTTTC. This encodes CASSTGPSGANVLTF. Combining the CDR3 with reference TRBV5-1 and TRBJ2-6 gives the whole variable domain KAGVTQTPRYLIKTRGQQVTLSCSPISGHRSVSWYQQTPGQGLQFLFEYFSETQRNKGNFPGRFSGRQFSNSRSEMNVSTLELGDSALYLCASSTGPSGANVLTFGAGSRLTVL.

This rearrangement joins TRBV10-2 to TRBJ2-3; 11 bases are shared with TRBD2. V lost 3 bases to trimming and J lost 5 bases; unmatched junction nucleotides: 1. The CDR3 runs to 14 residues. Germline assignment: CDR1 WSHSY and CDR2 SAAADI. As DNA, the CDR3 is TGCGCCAGCAGTGACCTAGCGGGAGGAGATACGCAGTATTTT. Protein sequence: CASSDLAGGDTQYF.

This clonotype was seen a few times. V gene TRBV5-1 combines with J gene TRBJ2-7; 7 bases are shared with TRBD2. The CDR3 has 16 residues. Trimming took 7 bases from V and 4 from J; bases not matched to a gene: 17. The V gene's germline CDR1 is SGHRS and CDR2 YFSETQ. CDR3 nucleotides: TGCGCCAGCGCCTGTCCCCGGGACGGGGGGTGTTACGAGCAGTACTTC. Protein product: CASACPRDGGCYEQYF. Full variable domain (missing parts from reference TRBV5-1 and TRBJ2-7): KAGVTQTPRYLIKTRGQQVTLSCSPISGHRSVSWYQQTPGQGLQFLFEYFSETQRNKGNFPGRFSGRQFSNSRSEMNVSTLELGDSALYLCASACPRDGGCYEQYFGPGTRLTVT.

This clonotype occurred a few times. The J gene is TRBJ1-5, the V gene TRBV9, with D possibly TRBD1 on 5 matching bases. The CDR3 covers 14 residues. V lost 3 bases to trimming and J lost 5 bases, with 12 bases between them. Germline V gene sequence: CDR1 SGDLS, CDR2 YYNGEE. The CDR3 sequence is CASSAPGRHQPQHF. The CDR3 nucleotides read TGTGCCAGCAGCGCCCCGGGACGACATCAGCCCCAGCATTTT.

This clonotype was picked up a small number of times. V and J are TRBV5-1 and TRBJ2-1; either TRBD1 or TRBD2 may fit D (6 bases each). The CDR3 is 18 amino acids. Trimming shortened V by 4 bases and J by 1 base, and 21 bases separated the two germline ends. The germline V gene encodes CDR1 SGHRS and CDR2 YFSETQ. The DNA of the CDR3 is TGCGCCAGCAGCGGAGGGTACTCAGGGGAGATGTCCTACAATGAGCAGTTCTTC. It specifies CASSGGYSGEMSYNEQFF.

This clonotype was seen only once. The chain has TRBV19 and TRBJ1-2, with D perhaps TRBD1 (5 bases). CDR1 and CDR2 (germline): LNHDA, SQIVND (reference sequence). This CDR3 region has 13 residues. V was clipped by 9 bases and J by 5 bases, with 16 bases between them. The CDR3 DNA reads TGTGCCAGCAATTTCGGGACCGATTATGGCTACACCTTC. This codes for CASNFGTDYGYTF.

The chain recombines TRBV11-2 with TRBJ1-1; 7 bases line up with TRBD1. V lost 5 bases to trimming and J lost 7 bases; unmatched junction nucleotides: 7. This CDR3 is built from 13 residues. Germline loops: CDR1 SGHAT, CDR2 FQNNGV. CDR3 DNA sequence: TGTGCCAGCAGCCACGACAGGGCTTTTGAAGCTTTCTTT. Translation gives CASSHDRAFEAFF.

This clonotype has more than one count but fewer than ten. The DNA of the CDR3 is TGCAGTGCTAGTCAAACTAGCGGGAGGTCAGATACGCAGTATTTT. It encodes CSASQTSGRSDTQYF. The V and J genes are TRBV20-1 and TRBJ2-3; 12 bases map to TRBD2. The CDR3 totals 15 residues. Per germline, CDR1 DFQATT and CDR2 SNEGSKA (reference sequence). Trimming cost V 3 bases and J 4 bases; bases outside gene matches: 5.

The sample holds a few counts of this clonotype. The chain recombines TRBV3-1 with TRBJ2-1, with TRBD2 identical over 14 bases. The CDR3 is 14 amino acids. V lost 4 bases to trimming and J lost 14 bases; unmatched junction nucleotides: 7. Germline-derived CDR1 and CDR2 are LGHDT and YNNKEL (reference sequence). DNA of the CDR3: TGTGCCAGCAGCCTGAGACTAGCGGGAGGGTACGAGTTCTTC. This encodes CASSLRLAGGYEFF.

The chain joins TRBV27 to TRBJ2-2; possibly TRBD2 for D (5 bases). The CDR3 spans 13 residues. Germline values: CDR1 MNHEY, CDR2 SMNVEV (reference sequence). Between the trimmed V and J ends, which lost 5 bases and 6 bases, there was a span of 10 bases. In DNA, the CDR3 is TGTGCCAGCAGTCCCCGGGGTTCCGGGGAGCTGTTTTTT. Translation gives CASSPRGSGELFF.

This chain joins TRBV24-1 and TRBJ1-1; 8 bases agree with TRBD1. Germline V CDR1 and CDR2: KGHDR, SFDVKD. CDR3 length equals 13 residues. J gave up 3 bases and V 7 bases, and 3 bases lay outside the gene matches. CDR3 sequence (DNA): TGTGCCACCAGAGACAGGGGCGACACTGAAGCTTTCTTT. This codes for CATRDRGDTEAFF.